The rows below give T cell receptor beta chains drawn from one sample of a study of OX40 agonist ivuxolimab in advanced cancers. Data came from immunoSEQ multiplex PCR; TCRdb stores just in-frame clones and leaves some out. The data show tens of thousands of clones, roughly 90% seen once. The sample in question was CD4+ or CD8+ T cells sorted from blood, obtained in a trial of the OX40 agonist ivuxolimab. The source is an adult with an advanced solid tumor such as melanoma, head and neck, liver or kidney cancer. CDR3s include the opening cysteine and the closing phenylalanine or tryptophan. D genes are given only for firm matches. Not all rows give a size; the values are once, few, many and, for expanded clones, a class.

J gene: TRBJ2-5
D gene: TRBD2
V gene: TRBV19
clone size: NA
CDR3 DNA: TGTGCCAGTAGTATAAATAGCCTAGCGGTCCAAGAGACCCAGTACTTC
CDR3 protein: CASSINSLAVQETQYF

J gene: TRBJ2-2
D gene: NA
V gene: TRBV5-3
clone size: NA
CDR3 DNA: TGTGCCAGAAGCTTGTCGGTTAGCACCGGGGAGCTGTTTTTT
CDR3 protein: CARSLSVSTGELFF

J gene: TRBJ1-4
D gene: NA
V gene: TRBV7-9
clone size: NA
CDR3 DNA: TGTGCCAGCAGCAAGTACCAGGGAAATGGGGCAACTAATGAAAAACTGTTTTTT
CDR3 protein: CASSKYQGNGATNEKLFF

J gene: TRBJ1-1
D gene: NA
V gene: TRBV7-9
clone size: once
CDR3 DNA: TGTGCCAGCAGCTTAGGAGTTTTGCTAGGCAGGGCTATGAACACTGAAGCTTTCTTT
CDR3 protein: CASSLGVLLGRAMNTEAFF

J gene: TRBJ1-1
D gene: NA
V gene: TRBV30
clone size: NA
CDR3 DNA: TGTGCCTGGACTCCACGGGGGCAGGTTGAAGCTTTCTTT
CDR3 protein: CAWTPRGQVEAFF

J gene: TRBJ2-7
D gene: NA
V gene: TRBV6-1
clone size: few
CDR3 DNA: TGTGCCAGCAGTGCGGCCGCGGACTACGAGCAGTACTTC
CDR3 protein: CASSAAADYEQYF

J gene: TRBJ2-3
D gene: NA
V gene: TRBV4-3
clone size: NA
CDR3 DNA: TGCGCCAGCAGCCGGTTGTCCGGGGCTAGCACAGATACGCAGTATTTT
CDR3 protein: CASSRLSGASTDTQYF

J gene: TRBJ1-2
D gene: NA
V gene: TRBV14
clone size: NA
CDR3 DNA: TGTGCCAGCAGCCCGTTCGGGAAGCGTGGCGGTGGCTACACCTTC
CDR3 protein: CASSPFGKRGGGYTF

J gene: TRBJ2-5
D gene: TRBD1
V gene: TRBV7-9
clone size: NA
CDR3 DNA: TGTGCCAGCAGCCCTACAGGGGGCAAACAAGAGACCCAGTACTTC
CDR3 protein: CASSPTGGKQETQYF

J gene: TRBJ1-3
D gene: NA
V gene: TRBV2
clone size: NA
CDR3 DNA: TGTGCCAGCAGTGCACAGGGAGACACCATATATTTT
CDR3 protein: CASSAQGDTIYF

J gene: TRBJ2-5
D gene: TRBD1
V gene: TRBV4-2
clone size: NA
CDR3 DNA: TGTGCCAGCAGCCAGGACAGGGGGTGGGAGACCCAGTACTTC
CDR3 protein: CASSQDRGWETQYF

J gene: TRBJ1-2
D gene: TRBD1
V gene: TRBV6-1
clone size: NA
CDR3 DNA: TGTGCCAGCAGCGACAGGGCCACTAACTATGGCTACACCTTC
CDR3 protein: CASSDRATNYGYTF

J gene: TRBJ1-1
D gene: NA
V gene: TRBV21-1
clone size: NA
CDR3 DNA: TGTGCCAGCAGCAAACTGGGATCTAACACTGAAGCTTTCTTT
CDR3 protein: CASSKLGSNTEAFF

J gene: TRBJ2-3
D gene: NA
V gene: TRBV5-1
clone size: NA
CDR3 DNA: TGCGCCAGCGCCCCGACACAGACAGATACGCAGTATTTT
CDR3 protein: CASAPTQTDTQYF

J gene: TRBJ2-6
D gene: NA
V gene: TRBV6-6
clone size: once
CDR3 DNA: TGTGCCAGCACTACCCCCGTTAGCTCTGGGGCCAACGTCCTGACTTTC
CDR3 protein: CASTTPVSSGANVLTF

J gene: TRBJ1-2
D gene: NA
V gene: TRBV10-3
clone size: NA
CDR3 DNA: TGTGCCATCAGTGTCTCAGTTTTCTATGGCTACACCTTC
CDR3 protein: CAISVSVFYGYTF

J gene: TRBJ2-5
D gene: NA
V gene: TRBV5-6
clone size: NA
CDR3 DNA: TGTGCCAGCAGTTATGGTTGGGGCCGGGAGACCCAGTACTTC
CDR3 protein: CASSYGWGRETQYF

J gene: TRBJ2-3
D gene: NA
V gene: TRBV5-1
clone size: NA
CDR3 DNA: TGCGCCAGCATCCGAAGGGGCACAGATACGCAGTATTTT
CDR3 protein: CASIRRGTDTQYF

J gene: TRBJ2-3
D gene: NA
V gene: TRBV28
clone size: NA
CDR3 DNA: TGTGCCAGCAGTTTACGAGCGCCAGATACGCAGTATTTT
CDR3 protein: CASSLRAPDTQYF

J gene: TRBJ1-5
D gene: NA
V gene: TRBV10-2
clone size: NA
CDR3 DNA: TGCGCCAGCAGTGAGGGCCTCGGTGCAGGCAATCAGCCCCAGCATTTT
CDR3 protein: CASSEGLGAGNQPQHF

J gene: TRBJ2-7
D gene: TRBD2
V gene: TRBV5-1
clone size: NA
CDR3 DNA: TGCGCCAGCAGCTTCGGGACTAGCAAGTACGAGCAGTACTTC
CDR3 protein: CASSFGTSKYEQYF

J gene: TRBJ1-5
D gene: TRBD1
V gene: TRBV19
clone size: NA
CDR3 DNA: TGTGCCAGTAGGAGTACAGGGGGACAGCCCCAGCATTTT
CDR3 protein: CASRSTGGQPQHF

J gene: TRBJ2-7
D gene: TRBD2
V gene: TRBV28
clone size: once
CDR3 DNA: TGTGCCAGCAGACAAACTAGCGGGGGGGGCCGGGAGCAGTACTTC
CDR3 protein: CASRQTSGGGREQYF

J gene: TRBJ2-1
D gene: TRBD2
V gene: TRBV5-4
clone size: NA
CDR3 DNA: TGTGCCAGCAGCTTGGCTGGCCTAGCGGGAGGGGTAAATGAGCAGTTCTTC
CDR3 protein: CASSLAGLAGGVNEQFF

J gene: TRBJ2-1
D gene: NA
V gene: TRBV15
clone size: NA
CDR3 DNA: TGTGCCACCAGACTGGGGGGAGTCGATGAGCAGTTCTTC
CDR3 protein: CATRLGGVDEQFF

J gene: TRBJ2-7
D gene: TRBD1
V gene: TRBV6-5
clone size: NA
CDR3 DNA: TGTGCCAGCAGCCCCGACAGGGGGCTTGACGAGCAGTACTTC
CDR3 protein: CASSPDRGLDEQYF

J gene: TRBJ1-4
D gene: NA
V gene: TRBV7-9
clone size: once
CDR3 DNA: TGTGCCAGCGGGGAGGGTAGACTGTTTTTT
CDR3 protein: CASGEGRLFF

J gene: TRBJ2-7
D gene: NA
V gene: TRBV28
clone size: NA
CDR3 DNA: TGTGCCAGCAGTGTGACCGTTTTTCAGTACTTC
CDR3 protein: CASSVTVFQYF

J gene: TRBJ2-2
D gene: NA
V gene: TRBV19
clone size: few
CDR3 DNA: TGTGCCAGTAGTATGTACAGGGTGGTCACCGGGGAGCTGTTTTTT
CDR3 protein: CASSMYRVVTGELFF

J gene: TRBJ2-7
D gene: NA
V gene: TRBV29-1
clone size: NA
CDR3 DNA: TGCAGCGTTGAAGTGGTTGCGAGTAGCGGCTACGAGCAGTACTTC
CDR3 protein: CSVEVVASSGYEQYF

J gene: TRBJ2-1
D gene: NA
V gene: TRBV6-6
clone size: NA
CDR3 DNA: TGTGCCAGCAGTTCCTGGGACACCTACAATGAGCAGTTCTTC
CDR3 protein: CASSSWDTYNEQFF

J gene: TRBJ2-7
D gene: NA
V gene: TRBV11-2
clone size: NA
CDR3 DNA: TGTGCCAGCAGCTTAGATCGGGTAAGACAGGGACTCCACGAGCAGTACTTC
CDR3 protein: CASSLDRVRQGLHEQYF

J gene: TRBJ1-1
D gene: NA
V gene: TRBV10-3
clone size: once
CDR3 DNA: TGTGCCATCAGTGAGAGGGTAGGCACTGAAGCTTTCTTT
CDR3 protein: CAISERVGTEAFF

J gene: TRBJ1-2
D gene: TRBD1
V gene: TRBV19
clone size: NA
CDR3 DNA: TGTGCCAGTACCCCAAGGTCGTGGCAGGGGGCGATAGGCTATGGCTACACCTTC
CDR3 protein: CASTPRSWQGAIGYGYTF

J gene: TRBJ2-1
D gene: NA
V gene: TRBV7-2
clone size: NA
CDR3 DNA: TGTGCCAGCAGCCACCGACAGGGCAGGGTTTGGGACTACCACAATGAGCAGTTCTTC
CDR3 protein: CASSHRQGRVWDYHNEQFF

J gene: TRBJ2-2
D gene: TRBD2
V gene: TRBV5-1
clone size: NA
CDR3 DNA: TGCGCCAGCAGCCATAAGTGGGAGGGCCGAGGGACCGGGGAGCTGTTTTTT
CDR3 protein: CASSHKWEGRGTGELFF

J gene: TRBJ2-7
D gene: NA
V gene: TRBV28
clone size: NA
CDR3 DNA: TGTGCCAGCAGTCCAACAGGGGGAGGGAAACACGAGCAGTACTTC
CDR3 protein: CASSPTGGGKHEQYF